This T cell receptor beta chain was identified in a study of response to subunit inactivated influenza vaccine. General study findings and limits: The authors offered the suggestion that each seasonal influenza vaccination recruits few new T cells.

TCRdb re-analysed the RT-PCR reads in MiXCR, keeping a single row per CDR3 protein. Seen here are fewer than 650,000 distinct CDR3 sequences, 10% to 15% observed once, and the top ten hold under 15%. As for this clonotype: The antigen remains unidentified.

The TCR comes from a man over 45 who received an inactivated influenza vaccine. The material sequenced was PBMCs from blood, taken roughly 47 days after vaccination.

The CDR3, as DNA: TGTGCCAGCAGTGAAGGACGGATGTACCAAGAGACCCAGTACTTC. Protein sequence: CASSEGRMYQETQYF. V usage is TRBV6-1 and J usage is TRBJ2-5; no firm D call. Germline V lookup: CDR1 MNHNS, CDR2 SASEGT. The CDR3 is 15 amino acids. V was trimmed by 1 base and J by 0 bases, leaving 9 bases between them.